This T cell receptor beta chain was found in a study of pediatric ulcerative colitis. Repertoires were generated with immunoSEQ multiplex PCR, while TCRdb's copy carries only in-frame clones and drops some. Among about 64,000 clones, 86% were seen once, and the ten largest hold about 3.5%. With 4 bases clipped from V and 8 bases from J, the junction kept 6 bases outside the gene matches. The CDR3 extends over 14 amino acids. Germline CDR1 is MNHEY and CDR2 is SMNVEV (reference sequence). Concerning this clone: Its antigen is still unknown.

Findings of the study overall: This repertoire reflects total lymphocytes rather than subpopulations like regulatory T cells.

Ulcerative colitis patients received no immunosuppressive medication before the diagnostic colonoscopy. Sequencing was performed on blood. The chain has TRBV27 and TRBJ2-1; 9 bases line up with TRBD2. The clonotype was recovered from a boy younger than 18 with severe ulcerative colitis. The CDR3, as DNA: TGTGCCAGCAGTTATCAAGCGGGAGGCGATGAGCAGTTCTTC. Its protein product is CASSYQAGGDEQFF.